The following is a T cell receptor beta chain sequence with its context. Its specificity is not known. The primer mix had 60 Vbeta and 13 Jbeta primers. In the original processing: In a later analysis, of roughly 73 million unique beta chains, roughly 11 million appeared in at least two donors. The method was immunoSEQ multiplex PCR; TCRdb's version includes in-frame clones alone and lacks a portion of them. That table supplies the V and J calls and clone size; D and trimming were determined from the DNA. The data hold approximately 50,000 clones, with 60% to 85% observed a single time. These data come from a study of cytomegalovirus exposure and HLA in healthy donors. Germline CDR1 is LGHNA and CDR2 is YNFKEQ. The CDR3 contains 17 residues. V was clipped by 1 base and J by 5 bases; unmatched bases: 8. Study conclusions and caveats: Both high specificity and high sensitivity reportedly marked the classifier's diagnosis of cytomegalovirus status. Association of a missense DCLRE1C variant with TCR beta V- and J-gene trimming was reported in a later analysis. The authors considered a cluster of highly shared sequence variants likely to be a sequencing artifact.

The J gene is TRBJ2-5, the V gene TRBV4-2, with 12 bases that match TRBD2. The specimen sequenced was PBMCs. The sequence came from a young man in good health and CMV-seropositive. The CDR3, as DNA: TGTGCCAGCAGCCAAGGGGGATCTAGCGGGGGGGCGGAGACCCAGTACTTC. Translation gives CASSQGGSSGGAETQYF.